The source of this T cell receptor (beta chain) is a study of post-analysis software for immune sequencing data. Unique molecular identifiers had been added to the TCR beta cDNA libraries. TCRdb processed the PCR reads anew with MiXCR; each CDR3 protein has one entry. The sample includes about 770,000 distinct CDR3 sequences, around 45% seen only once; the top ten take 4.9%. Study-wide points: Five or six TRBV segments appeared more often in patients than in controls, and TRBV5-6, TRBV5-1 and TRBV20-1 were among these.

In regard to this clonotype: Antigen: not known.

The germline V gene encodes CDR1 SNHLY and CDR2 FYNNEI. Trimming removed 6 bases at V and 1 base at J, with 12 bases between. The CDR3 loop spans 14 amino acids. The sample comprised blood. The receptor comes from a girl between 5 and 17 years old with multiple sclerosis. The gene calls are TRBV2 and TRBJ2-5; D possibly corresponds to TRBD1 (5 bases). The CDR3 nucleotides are TGTGCCAGCAGCCCCAGACAGCTCCAAGAGACCCAGTACTTC. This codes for CASSPRQLQETQYF.